This T cell receptor beta chain came from a study of early T cells in non-severe SARS-CoV-2 infection. This clonotype was seen many times. MiXCR, applied by TCRdb to the 5' RACE reads, yields one record per CDR3 protein. The table lists around 44,000 distinct CDR3 sequences, around 10% of them singletons. Specimen: whole blood. The TCR comes from an adult who was a healthcare worker with PCR-confirmed SARS-CoV-2 infection or an uninfected control (not recorded which).

This CDR3 is CASSLGTGTSGSPYRFF. The CDR3 coding sequence is TGTGCCAGCAGCTTAGGTACCGGGACTAGCGGGAGCCCCTACCGGTTCTTC. The chain recombines TRBV7-9 with TRBJ2-1; 14 bases are a match to TRBD2. This CDR3 is 17 amino acids long. J was trimmed by 15 bases and V by 1 base; bases with no gene match: 14. From germline, CDR1 is SEHNR and CDR2 FQNEAQ (reference sequence).